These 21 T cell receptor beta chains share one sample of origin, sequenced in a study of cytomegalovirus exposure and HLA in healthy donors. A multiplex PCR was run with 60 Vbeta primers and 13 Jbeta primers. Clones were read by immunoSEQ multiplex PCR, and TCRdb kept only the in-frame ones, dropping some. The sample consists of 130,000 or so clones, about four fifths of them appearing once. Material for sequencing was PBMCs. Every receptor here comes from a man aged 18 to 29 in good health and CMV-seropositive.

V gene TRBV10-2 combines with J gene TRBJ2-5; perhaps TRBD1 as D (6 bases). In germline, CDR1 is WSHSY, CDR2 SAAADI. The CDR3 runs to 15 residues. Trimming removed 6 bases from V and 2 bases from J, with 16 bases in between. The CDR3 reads CASRDAQGGQETQYF. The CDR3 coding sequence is TGCGCCAGCAGGGATGCACAGGGTGGGCAAGAGACCCAGTACTTC.

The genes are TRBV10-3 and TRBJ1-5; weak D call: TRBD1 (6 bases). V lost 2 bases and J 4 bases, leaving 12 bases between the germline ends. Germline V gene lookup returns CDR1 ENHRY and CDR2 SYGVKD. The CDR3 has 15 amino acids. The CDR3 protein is CAISEGAGANQPQHF. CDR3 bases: TGTGCCATCAGTGAGGGGGCAGGGGCAAATCAGCCCCAGCATTTT.

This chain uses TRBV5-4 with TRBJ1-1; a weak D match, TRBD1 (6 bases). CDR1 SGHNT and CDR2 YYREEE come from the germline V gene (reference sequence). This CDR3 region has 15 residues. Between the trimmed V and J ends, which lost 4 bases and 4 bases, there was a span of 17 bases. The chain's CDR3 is CASSANRVLGTEAFF. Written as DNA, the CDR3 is TGTGCCAGCAGCGCCAACAGGGTCCTCGGCACTGAAGCTTTCTTT.

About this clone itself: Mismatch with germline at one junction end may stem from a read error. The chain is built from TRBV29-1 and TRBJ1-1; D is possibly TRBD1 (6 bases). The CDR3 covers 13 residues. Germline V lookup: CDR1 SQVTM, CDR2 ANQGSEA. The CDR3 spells CSVGGRMNTEAFF. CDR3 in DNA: TGCAGTGTTGGGGGCAGAATGAACACTGAAGCTTTCTTT.

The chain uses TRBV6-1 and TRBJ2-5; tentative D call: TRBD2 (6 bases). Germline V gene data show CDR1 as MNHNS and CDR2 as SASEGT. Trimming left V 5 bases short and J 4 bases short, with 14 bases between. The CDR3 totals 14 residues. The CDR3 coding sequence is TGTGCCAGCAGTCGAGGTGGAGCGGGAGAGACCCAGTACTTC. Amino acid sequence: CASSRGGAGETQYF.

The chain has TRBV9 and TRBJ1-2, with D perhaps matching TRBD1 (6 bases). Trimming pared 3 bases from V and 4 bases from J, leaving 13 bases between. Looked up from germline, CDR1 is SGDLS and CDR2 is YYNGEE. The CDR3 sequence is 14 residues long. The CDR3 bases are TGTGCCAGCAGCGGACCCAGGACAGCCTATGGCTACACCTTC. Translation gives CASSGPRTAYGYTF.

CDR3: CASRDRGFNEQYF. Written as DNA, the CDR3 is TGTGCCAGCCGGGACAGGGGGTTCAACGAGCAGTACTTC. The chain links TRBV6-5 to TRBJ2-7; 11 bases align to TRBD1. The CDR3 length is 13 residues. V was clipped by 8 bases and J by 5 bases; unmatched bases: 5. Germline loops: CDR1 MNHEY, CDR2 SVGAGI.

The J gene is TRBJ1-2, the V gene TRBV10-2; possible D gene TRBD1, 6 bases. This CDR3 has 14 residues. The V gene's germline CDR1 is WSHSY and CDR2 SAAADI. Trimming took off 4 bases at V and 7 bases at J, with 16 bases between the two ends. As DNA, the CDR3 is TGCGCCAGCAGTGCGCTTCTGACAGGCTTTGGCTACACCTTC. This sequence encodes CASSALLTGFGYTF.

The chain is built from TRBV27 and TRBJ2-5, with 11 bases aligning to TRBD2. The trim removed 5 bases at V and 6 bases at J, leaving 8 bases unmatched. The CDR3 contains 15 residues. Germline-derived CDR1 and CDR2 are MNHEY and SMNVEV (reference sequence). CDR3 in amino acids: CASSAMTSGTKTQYF. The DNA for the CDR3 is TGTGCCAGCAGTGCTATGACTAGCGGGACAAAGACCCAGTACTTC.

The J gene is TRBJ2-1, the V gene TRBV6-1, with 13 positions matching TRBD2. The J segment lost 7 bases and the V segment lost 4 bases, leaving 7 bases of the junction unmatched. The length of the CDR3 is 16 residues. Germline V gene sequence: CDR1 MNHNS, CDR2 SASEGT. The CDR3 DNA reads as TGTGCCAGCAGTGTACCCGGGACTAGCGGGAATAATGAGCAGTTCTTC. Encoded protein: CASSVPGTSGNNEQFF.

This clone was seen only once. The CDR3 spells CASSSDIAGEQYF. CDR3 bases: TGCGCCAGCAGCTCGGACATTGCTGGCGAGCAGTACTTC. The chain carries TRBV5-1 and TRBJ2-7, with D possibly TRBD1 on 5 matching bases. V was clipped by 3 bases and J by 6 bases, with 13 bases between them. Germline loops: CDR1 SGHRS, CDR2 YFSETQ. This CDR3 has 13 amino acids.

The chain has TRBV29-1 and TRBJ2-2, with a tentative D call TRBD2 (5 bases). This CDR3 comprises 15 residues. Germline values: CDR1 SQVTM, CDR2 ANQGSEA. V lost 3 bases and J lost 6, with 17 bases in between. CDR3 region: CSVDGPTTRSGELFF. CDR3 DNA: TGCAGCGTTGACGGGCCCACTACTAGGTCCGGGGAGCTGTTTTTT.

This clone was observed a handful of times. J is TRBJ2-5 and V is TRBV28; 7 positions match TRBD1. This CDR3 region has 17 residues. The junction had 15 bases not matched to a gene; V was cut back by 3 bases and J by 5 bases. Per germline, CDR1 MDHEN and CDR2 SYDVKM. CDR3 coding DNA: TGTGCCAGCAGTTTGGGTTTGGCAGGGGGTGGCAGGGAGACCCAGTACTTC. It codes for CASSLGLAGGGRETQYF.

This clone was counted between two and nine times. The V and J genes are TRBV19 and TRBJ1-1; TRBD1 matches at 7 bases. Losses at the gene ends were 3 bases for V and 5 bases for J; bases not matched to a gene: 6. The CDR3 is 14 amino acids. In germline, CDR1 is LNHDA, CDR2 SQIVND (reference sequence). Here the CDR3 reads CASSIGRGRTEAFF. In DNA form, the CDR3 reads TGTGCCAGTAGTATCGGCAGGGGGAGGACTGAAGCTTTCTTT.

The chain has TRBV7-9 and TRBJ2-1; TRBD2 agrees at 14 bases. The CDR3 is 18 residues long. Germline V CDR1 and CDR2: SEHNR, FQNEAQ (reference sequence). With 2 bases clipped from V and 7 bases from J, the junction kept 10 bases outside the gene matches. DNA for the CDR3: TGTGCCAGCAGCTTACCAAGGCGACTAGCGGGAGGGACAAATGAGCAGTTCTTC. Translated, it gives CASSLPRRLAGGTNEQFF.

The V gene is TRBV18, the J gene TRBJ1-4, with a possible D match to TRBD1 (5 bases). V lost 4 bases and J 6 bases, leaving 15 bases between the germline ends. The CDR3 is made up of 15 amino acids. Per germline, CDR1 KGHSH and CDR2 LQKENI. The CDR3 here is CASSLDRGVDEKLFF. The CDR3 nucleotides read TGTGCCAGCTCACTGGATAGGGGCGTCGATGAAAAACTGTTTTTT.

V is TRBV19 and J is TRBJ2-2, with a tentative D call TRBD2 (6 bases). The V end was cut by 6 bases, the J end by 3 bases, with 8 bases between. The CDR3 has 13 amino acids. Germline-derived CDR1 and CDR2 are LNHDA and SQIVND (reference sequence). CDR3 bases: TGTGCCAGTAGCGGGAGCCACACCGGGGAGCTGTTTTTT. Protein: CASSGSHTGELFF.

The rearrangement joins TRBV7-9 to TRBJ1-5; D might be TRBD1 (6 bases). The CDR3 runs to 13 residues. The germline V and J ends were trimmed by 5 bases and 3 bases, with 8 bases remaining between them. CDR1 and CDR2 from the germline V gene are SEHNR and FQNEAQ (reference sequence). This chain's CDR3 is CASSRDTNQPQHF. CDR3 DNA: TGTGCCAGCAGCAGGGACACCAATCAGCCCCAGCATTTT. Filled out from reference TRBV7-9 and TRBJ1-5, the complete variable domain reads DTGVSQNPRHKITKRGQNVTFRCDPISEHNRLYWYRQTLGQGPEFLTYFQNEAQLEKSRLLSDRFSAERPKGSFSTLEIQRTEQGDSAMYLCASSRDTNQPQHFGDGTRLSIL.

CDR3 region: CASSPPGDNSYEQYF. CDR3 coding DNA: TGTGCCAGCAGTCCACCCGGGGACAATTCCTACGAGCAGTACTTC. The chain joins TRBV28 to TRBJ2-7; a weak D match, TRBD1 (6 bases). V was shortened by 5 bases and J by 1 base, with 15 bases between the two germline ends. Germline CDR1 and CDR2: MDHEN and SYDVKM. This CDR3 comprises 15 residues. The full variable domain, rest sourced from reference TRBV28 and TRBJ2-7, is DVKVTQSSRYLVKRTGEKVFLECVQDMDHENMFWYRQDPGLGLRLIYFSYDVKMKEKGDIPEGYSVSREKKERFSLILESASTNQTSMYLCASSPPGDNSYEQYFGPGTRLTVT.

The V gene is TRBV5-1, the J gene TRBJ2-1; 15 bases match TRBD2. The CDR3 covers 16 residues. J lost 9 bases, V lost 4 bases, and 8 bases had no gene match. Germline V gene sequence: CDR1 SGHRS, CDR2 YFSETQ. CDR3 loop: CASSAGLAGGTGEQFF. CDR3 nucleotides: TGCGCCAGCAGCGCGGGACTAGCGGGAGGAACTGGTGAGCAGTTCTTC.

Here the CDR3 DNA reads TGCGCCAGCAGGAAGGGGGCCCCCTTCGACGAGCAGTACTTC. As protein: CASRKGAPFDEQYF. The rearrangement uses TRBV5-1 and TRBJ2-7; 7 bases fit TRBD1. This CDR3 is 14 amino acids long. After removal of 5 bases from V and 5 bases from J, the junction contained 10 bases not matched to a gene. Germline values: CDR1 SGHRS, CDR2 YFSETQ.